These 8 T cell receptor beta chains were sequenced from one sample in a study of CD8+CD57+ T cells in acquired aplastic anemia. Patients chosen for sequencing had shown CD8+CD57+ cell expansion by flow cytometry. TCR beta VDJ and CDR3 were profiled, and genomic DNA was the template. TCRdb re-called the reads through MiXCR, storing one row per CDR3 protein. The sample records roughly 200,000 distinct CDR3 sequences, nearly 65% being singletons. The source material was sorted CD4+, CD8+, or CD8+CD57+ T cells (not recorded which) from PBMCs. The source of these receptors is a human donor with aplastic anemia.

The chain has TRBV20-1 and TRBJ2-3; D is unresolved. V lost 3 bases and J lost 4, with 8 bases in between. The length of the CDR3 is 12 residues. Looked up from germline, CDR1 is DFQATT and CDR2 is SNEGSKA (reference sequence). CDR3 sequence: CSARTVADTQYF. The CDR3 nucleotides are TGCAGTGCTAGGACCGTGGCAGATACGCAGTATTTT.

This clonotype was observed a single time. The chain combines TRBV7-9 with TRBJ2-1, with 9 bases fitting TRBD2. The CDR3 spans 16 residues. Trimming took 5 bases from V and 4 from J; bases not matched to a gene: 9. Germline CDR1 reads SEHNR; CDR2 reads FQNEAQ (reference sequence). The CDR3, as DNA: TGTGCCAGCAGCACCCCGACTAGCGGAGATTACAATGAGCAGTTCTTC. The encoded protein is CASSTPTSGDYNEQFF.

The rearrangement uses TRBV15 and TRBJ1-3, with D perhaps matching TRBD1 (6 bases). V lost 5 bases and J 2 bases, leaving 10 bases between the germline ends. The CDR3 contains 14 residues. Germline CDR1 is LNHNV and CDR2 is YYDKDF (reference sequence). CDR3 region: CATSAGDTGNTIYF. CDR3 sequence (DNA): TGTGCCACCAGCGCAGGGGATACTGGAAACACCATATATTTT.

This clonotype was recorded only once. The CDR3 reads CAIREVVTNTEAFF. DNA of the CDR3: TGTGCCATCAGGGAAGTGGTTACGAACACTGAAGCTTTCTTT. The V and J genes are TRBV10-3 and TRBJ1-1, with no clear D. V gave up 6 bases and J gave up 1 base, with 12 bases separating them. CDR3 length: 14 residues. The germline CDR1 and CDR2 sequences are ENHRY and SYGVKD.

The genes are TRBV11-3 and TRBJ1-6, with D hard to call. The germline gives CDR1 SGHNT, CDR2 YENEEA. The CDR3 has 16 amino acids. Trimming removed 2 bases at V and 7 bases at J, with 15 bases between. This CDR3 reads CASSLRGPEANSPLHF. Here the CDR3 DNA reads TGTGCCAGCAGCTTACGAGGTCCGGAGGCCAATTCACCCCTCCACTTT.

In the case of this clonotype: This may come from a read error, since a much larger clone is one base off. The V and J genes are TRBV12-1 and TRBJ2-7. TRBV12-1 represents a pseudogene. The CDR3 length is 14 residues. The CDR3 nucleotides are TGTGCCGGCAGCATCGGACAGGGCCCCTACGAGCAGTACTTC. Its protein product is CAGSIGQGPYEQYF.

The rearrangement links TRBV10-3 to TRBJ2-3; a possible D gene is TRBD2 (6 bases). V was cut by 5 bases and J by 2 bases, with 8 bases left in between. This CDR3 is built from 13 residues. The germline V gene encodes CDR1 ENHRY and CDR2 SYGVKD. The CDR3 sequence: CAISRDFTDTQYF. CDR3 DNA sequence: TGTGCCATCAGTCGGGACTTCACAGATACGCAGTATTTT.

This clonotype was seen many times. This chain joins TRBV12-5 and TRBJ1-4; D gene unclear. The CDR3 is made up of 15 amino acids. Germline CDR1 LGHNT, CDR2 FRNRAP. V was cut by 1 base and J by 0 bases, with 6 bases left in between. DNA of the CDR3: TGTGCTAGTGGTTTGGACTGGCCAACTAATGAAAAACTGTTTTTT. This sequence encodes CASGLDWPTNEKLFF.